This T cell receptor beta chain was identified during a study of CD8 T cells in ankylosing spondylitis. This clonotype was seen a handful of times. Via MiXCR, TCRdb re-called the 5' RACE reads, giving one row per CDR3 protein. The table shows under 250,000 distinct CDR3 sequences, with about 10% occurring only once. The CDR3 totals 16 residues. Deletions cut 5 bases from V and 5 bases from J, with 22 bases between. Germline V CDR1 and CDR2: LGHNA, YNFKEQ. Sequencing input: blood, either unsorted or a sorted T cell fraction (not recorded which). This sequence joins TRBV4-2 and TRBJ2-7; D is possibly TRBD1 or TRBD2 (5 bases each). The TCR sequence derives from a male donor with ankylosing spondylitis or in good health (not recorded which). The CDR3, as DNA: TGTGCCAGCAGCTTCATTCGGGGACGCCGTGGGGACGAGCAGTACTTC. Its translation: CASSFIRGRRGDEQYF.